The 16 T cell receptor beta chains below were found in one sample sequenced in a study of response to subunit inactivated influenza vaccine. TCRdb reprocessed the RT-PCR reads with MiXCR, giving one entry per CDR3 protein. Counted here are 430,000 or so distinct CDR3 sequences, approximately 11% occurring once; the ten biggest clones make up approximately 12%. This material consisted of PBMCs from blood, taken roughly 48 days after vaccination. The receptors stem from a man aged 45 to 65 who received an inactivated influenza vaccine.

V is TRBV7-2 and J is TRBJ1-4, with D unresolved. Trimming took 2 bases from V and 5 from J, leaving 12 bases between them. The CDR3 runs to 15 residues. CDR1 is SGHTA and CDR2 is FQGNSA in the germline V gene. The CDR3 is CASSLMSAKNEKLFF. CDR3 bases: TGTGCCAGCAGCTTAATGTCAGCAAAGAATGAAAAACTGTTTTTT.

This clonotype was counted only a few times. The CDR3 reads CASIGSGGKETQYF. In DNA form, the CDR3 reads TGTGCCAGCATTGGTAGCGGGGGTAAAGAGACCCAGTACTTC. This chain joins TRBV6-1 and TRBJ2-5, with 9 bases identical to TRBD2. Germline V gives CDR1 MNHNS, CDR2 SASEGT. The CDR3 is 14 residues long. The junction had 6 bases not matched to a gene; V was cut back by 7 bases and J by 3 bases.

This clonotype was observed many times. This chain's CDR3 is CATSDSAPTSFSLSGELFF. In DNA form, the CDR3 reads TGTGCCACCAGTGATTCTGCCCCGACATCCTTCTCCTTATCCGGGGAGCTGTTTTTT. V gene TRBV24-1 combines with J gene TRBJ2-2; D call uncertain. V was clipped by 2 bases and J by 6 bases, with 24 bases between them. CDR1 and CDR2 from the germline V gene are KGHDR and SFDVKD. There are 19 residues in the CDR3.

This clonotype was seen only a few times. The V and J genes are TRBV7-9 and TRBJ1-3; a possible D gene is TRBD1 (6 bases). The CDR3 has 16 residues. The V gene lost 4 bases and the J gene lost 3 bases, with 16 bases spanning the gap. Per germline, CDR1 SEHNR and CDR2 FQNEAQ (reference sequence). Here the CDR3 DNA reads TGTGCCAGCAGCTCATTCATTACAGGGAGTGGAAACACCATATATTTT. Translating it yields CASSSFITGSGNTIYF.

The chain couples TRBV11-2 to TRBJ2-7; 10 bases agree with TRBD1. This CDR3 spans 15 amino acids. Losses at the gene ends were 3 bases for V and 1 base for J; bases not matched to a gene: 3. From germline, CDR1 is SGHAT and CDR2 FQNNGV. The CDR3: CASSFGQGGSYEQYF. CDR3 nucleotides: TGTGCCAGCAGCTTTGGACAGGGGGGTTCCTACGAGCAGTACTTC. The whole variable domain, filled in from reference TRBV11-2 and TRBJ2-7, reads EAGVAQSPRYKIIEKRQSVAFWCNPISGHATLYWYQQILGQGPKLLIQFQNNGVVDDSQLPKDRFSAERLKGVDSTLKIQPAKLEDSAVYLCASSFGQGGSYEQYFGPGTRLTVT.

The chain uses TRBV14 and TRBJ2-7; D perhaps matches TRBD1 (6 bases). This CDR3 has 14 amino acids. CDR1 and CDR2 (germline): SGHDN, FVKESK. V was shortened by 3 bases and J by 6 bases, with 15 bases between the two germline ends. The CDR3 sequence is CASSHLGTGTEQYF. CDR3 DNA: TGTGCCAGCAGCCACCTCGGAACAGGGACCGAGCAGTACTTC.

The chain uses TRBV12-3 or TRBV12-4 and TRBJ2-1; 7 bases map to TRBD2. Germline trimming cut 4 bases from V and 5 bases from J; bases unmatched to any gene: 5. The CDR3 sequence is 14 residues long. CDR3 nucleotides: TGTGCCAGCAGTTGGACTAGAAAAAACAATGAGCAGTTCTTC. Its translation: CASSWTRKNNEQFF.

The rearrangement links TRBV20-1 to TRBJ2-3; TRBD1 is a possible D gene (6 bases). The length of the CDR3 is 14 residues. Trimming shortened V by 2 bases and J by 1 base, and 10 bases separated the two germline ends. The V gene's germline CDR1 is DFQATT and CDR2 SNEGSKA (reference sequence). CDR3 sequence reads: CSARTGRRTDTQYF. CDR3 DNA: TGCAGTGCTAGAACAGGGCGGCGCACAGATACGCAGTATTTT.

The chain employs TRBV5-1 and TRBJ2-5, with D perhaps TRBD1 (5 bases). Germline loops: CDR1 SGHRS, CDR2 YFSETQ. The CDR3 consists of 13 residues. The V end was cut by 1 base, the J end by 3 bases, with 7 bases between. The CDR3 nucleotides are TGCGCCAGCAGCTTGTCAGGGAAAGAGACCCAGTACTTC. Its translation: CASSLSGKETQYF.

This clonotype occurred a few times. The CDR3 DNA reads as TGCGCCAGCAGCCAAGGGCATCTGGAAAATGAGCAGTTCTTC. Protein sequence: CASSQGHLENEQFF. The chain combines TRBV4-1 with TRBJ2-1; D remains unclear. CDR1 is MGHRA and CDR2 is YSYEKL in the germline V gene. The CDR3 contains 14 residues. With 1 base removed from V and 7 bases from J, the gap between germline ends came to 11 bases.

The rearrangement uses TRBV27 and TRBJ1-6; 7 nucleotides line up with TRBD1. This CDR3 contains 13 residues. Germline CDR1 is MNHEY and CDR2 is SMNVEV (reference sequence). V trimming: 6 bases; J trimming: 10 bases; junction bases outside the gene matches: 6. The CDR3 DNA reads TGTGCCAGCAGCGAGACAGGGCCCTCACCCCTCCACTTT. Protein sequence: CASSETGPSPLHF.

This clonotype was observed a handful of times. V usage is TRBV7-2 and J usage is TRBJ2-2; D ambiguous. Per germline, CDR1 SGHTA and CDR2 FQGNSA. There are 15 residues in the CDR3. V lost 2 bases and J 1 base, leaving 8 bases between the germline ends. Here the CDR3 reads CASSLSQVNTGELFF. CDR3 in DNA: TGTGCCAGCAGCTTATCGCAGGTGAACACCGGGGAGCTGTTTTTT.

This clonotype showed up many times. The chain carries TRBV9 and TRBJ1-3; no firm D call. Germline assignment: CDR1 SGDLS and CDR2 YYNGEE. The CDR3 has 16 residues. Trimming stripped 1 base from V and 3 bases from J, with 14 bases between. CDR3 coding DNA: TGTGCCAGCAGCGTAAGTGGAAGGTTGAATGGAAACACCATATATTTT. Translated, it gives CASSVSGRLNGNTIYF. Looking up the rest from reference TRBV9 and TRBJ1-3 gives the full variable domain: DSGVTQTPKHLITATGQRVTLRCSPRSGDLSVYWYQQSLDQGLQFLIQYYNGEERAKGNILERFSAQQFPDLHSELNLSSLELGDSALYFCASSVSGRLNGNTIYFGEGSWLTVV.

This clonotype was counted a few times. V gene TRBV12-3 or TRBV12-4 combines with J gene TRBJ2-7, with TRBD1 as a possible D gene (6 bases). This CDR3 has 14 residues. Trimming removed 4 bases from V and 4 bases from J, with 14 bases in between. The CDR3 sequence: CASSSRTVGYEQYF. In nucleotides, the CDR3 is TGTGCCAGCAGTTCCAGGACAGTAGGGTACGAGCAGTACTTC.

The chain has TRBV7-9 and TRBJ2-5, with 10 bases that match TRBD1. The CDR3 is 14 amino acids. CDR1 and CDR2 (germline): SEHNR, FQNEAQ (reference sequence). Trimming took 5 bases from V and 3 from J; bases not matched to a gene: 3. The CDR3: CASSKDRGEETQYF. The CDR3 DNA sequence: TGTGCCAGCAGCAAGGACAGGGGGGAAGAGACCCAGTACTTC.

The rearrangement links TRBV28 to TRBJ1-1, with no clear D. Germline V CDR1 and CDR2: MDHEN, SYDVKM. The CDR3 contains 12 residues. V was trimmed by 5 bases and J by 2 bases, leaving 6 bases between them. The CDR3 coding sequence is TGTGCCAGCAGTGAGATTAACACTGAAGCTTTCTTT. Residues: CASSEINTEAFF.